The 18 T cell receptor beta chains given below trace back to one sample, sequenced in a study of vaccination effects on CD4 cells after COVID-19. Under the ViraFEST assay, PBMC were stimulated with viral peptide pools so that antigen-specific CD4+ T cells expanded. Sequencing was performed afterwards. CD4+ T cells were isolated after less than 13 days of culture. PCR confirmed that the person was infected with SARS-CoV-2 between March and December 2020. Each participant was administered two doses of either the BNT162b2 or the mRNA-1273 vaccine. Measured with immunoSEQ multiplex PCR; TCRdb has only the in-frame clones, and not every one. The repertoire holds more than 15,000 clones, with over 60% as singletons. Their antigens are not known. The source was CD4+ T cells from PBMCs cultured with SARS-CoV-2 spike peptides, collected after COVID-19 vaccination. These receptors were collected from a human donor who had a prior SARS-CoV-2 infection.

The chain has TRBV2 and TRBJ1-2, with unresolved D. The CDR3 spans 14 residues. Looked up from germline, CDR1 is SNHLY and CDR2 is FYNNEI. Between the trimmed V and J ends, which lost 2 bases and 4 bases, there was a span of 11 bases. The CDR3 region has the DNA TGTGCCAGCAGTGAATGGTCCCGGAGCTATGGCTACACCTTC. Translation gives CASSEWSRSYGYTF.

CDR3 coding DNA: TGCGCCAGCAGTCATCTTACAGGACTAGCGGTTTACGAGCAGTACTTC. As protein: CASSHLTGLAVYEQYF. The rearrangement uses TRBV23-1 and TRBJ2-7; 10 nucleotides align to TRBD2. TRBV23-1 is labeled an ORF, and its function is uncertain. The CDR3 has 16 amino acids. V gave up 3 bases and J gave up 4 bases; unmatched junction bases: 9.

The chain has TRBV18 and TRBJ2-7, with D tentatively TRBD1 (5 bases). The CDR3 loop spans 12 amino acids. V lost 1 base to trimming and J lost 7 bases, with 8 bases between them. Germline CDR1 and CDR2: KGHSH and LQKENI. CDR3 residues: CASSPLQGEQYF. In DNA, the CDR3 is TGTGCCAGCTCACCACTGCAGGGTGAGCAGTACTTC.

The CDR3: CASSVTGTGWSYEQYF. CDR3 DNA: TGTGCCAGTAGTGTAACCGGGACAGGGTGGTCCTACGAGCAGTACTTC. The V call is TRBV19, the J call TRBJ2-7; 9 nucleotides agree with TRBD1. CDR3 size: 16 residues. The V segment lost 5 bases and the J segment 1 base; nucleotides outside the gene matches: 9. The germline gives CDR1 LNHDA, CDR2 SQIVND (reference sequence). Drawing the rest from reference TRBV19 and TRBJ2-7, the complete variable domain is DGGITQSPKYLFRKEGQNVTLSCEQNLNHDAMYWYRQDPGQGLRLIYYSQIVNDFQKGDIAEGYSVSREKKESFPLTVTSAQKNPTAFYLCASSVTGTGWSYEQYFGPGTRLTVT.

This chain links TRBV6-6 with TRBJ2-5; no firm D call. Germline assignment: CDR1 MNHNY and CDR2 SVGAGI (reference sequence). V gave up 7 bases and J gave up 4 bases, with 19 bases separating them. The CDR3 covers 15 residues. The CDR3 region has the DNA TGTGCCAGCAACCCGACTTTAAGTTCAAGAGAGACCCAGTACTTC. Amino acid sequence: CASNPTLSSRETQYF.

This clone was observed a few times. The chain carries TRBV18 and TRBJ2-7, with 8 bases fitting TRBD1. The CDR3 runs to 16 residues. The junction had 8 bases not matched to a gene; V was cut back by 3 bases and J by 1 base. Germline-derived CDR1 and CDR2 are KGHSH and LQKENI. The DNA for the CDR3 is TGTGCCAGCTCACCGTCGGGGACAGGTCTTTCCTACGAGCAGTACTTC. Translated: CASSPSGTGLSYEQYF.

The gene calls are TRBV7-6 and TRBJ2-3; TRBD2 agrees at 12 bases. The CDR3 is made up of 15 amino acids. Trimming cost V 5 bases and J 4 bases; bases outside gene matches: 4. In germline, CDR1 is SGHVS, CDR2 FNYEAQ. The DNA of the CDR3 is TGTGCCAGCAGCCGACTAGCGGGAGAGGCAGATACGCAGTATTTT. Its translation is CASSRLAGEADTQYF. Full variable domain (outside the CDR3, taken from reference TRBV7-6 and TRBJ2-3): GAGVSQSPRYKVTKRGQDVALRCDPISGHVSLYWYRQALGQGPEFLTYFNYEAQQDKSGLPNDRFSAERPEGSISTLTIQRTEQRDSAMYRCASSRLAGEADTQYFGPGTRLTVL.

The chain employs TRBV11-2 and TRBJ1-4, with 11 positions matching TRBD1. The germline gives CDR1 SGHAT, CDR2 FQNNGV. Trimming removed 5 bases from V and 14 bases from J; junction bases left unmatched: 7. CDR3 length: 13 residues. DNA for the CDR3: TGTGCCAGCAGCCCAGGACAGGGGGCCGCCCTGTTTTTT. It specifies CASSPGQGAALFF.

Turning to this clone: The limits of the CDR3 on the DNA are not certain, so only TCRdb's listed CDR3 is given. The chain uses TRBV21-1 and TRBJ2-5; TRBD2, the table's D call, lacks a check against the DNA. TRBV21-1 is classified as a pseudogene. The CDR3 numbers 15 amino acids, ends counted. The CDR3 region is CASSKVAGGIETQYF.

V is TRBV2 and J is TRBJ1-1; no clear D gene. V lost 2 bases and J lost 4, with 8 bases in between. Per the germline V gene, CDR1 is SNHLY and CDR2 is FYNNEI. CDR3 size: 13 residues. The CDR3 region is CASSEQVSTEAFF. The CDR3 region has the DNA TGTGCCAGCAGTGAACAGGTTTCCACTGAAGCTTTCTTT.

V and J are TRBV5-1 and TRBJ2-5, with 7 nucleotides matching TRBD2. CDR1 and CDR2 (germline): SGHRS, YFSETQ. This CDR3 has 14 amino acids. V trimming: 6 bases; J trimming: 5 bases; junction bases outside the gene matches: 10. CDR3 DNA sequence: TGCGCCAGCACCGAGGCGGGGGTAACTGAGACCCAGTACTTC. Amino acid sequence: CASTEAGVTETQYF.

The V call is TRBV6-6, the J call TRBJ1-3; D perhaps matches TRBD1 (5 bases). Trimming removed 7 bases from V and 3 bases from J, with 16 bases in between. CDR1 and CDR2 from the germline V gene are MNHNY and SVGAGI (reference sequence). This CDR3 is built from 15 residues. This chain's CDR3 is CASNGIWGSGNTIYF. The CDR3 region has the DNA TGTGCCAGCAACGGGATCTGGGGGAGTGGAAACACCATATATTTT.

This clone was detected once. The genes are TRBV12-5 and TRBJ2-3, with a weak D call TRBD2 (5 bases). V was trimmed by 0 bases and J by 1 base, leaving 20 bases between them. The CDR3 runs to 19 residues. CDR1 and CDR2 (germline): LGHNT, FRNRAP. The CDR3 is CASGLVGLGRPFGTDTQYF. The DNA for the CDR3 is TGTGCTAGTGGTTTGGTAGGTCTGGGGAGACCCTTTGGCACAGATACGCAGTATTTT.

This chain links TRBV5-1 with TRBJ2-3; no definite D call. The germline V and J ends were trimmed by 0 bases and 1 base, with 12 bases remaining between them. Germline CDR1 SGHRS, CDR2 YFSETQ. CDR3 length: 16 amino acids. The CDR3 coding sequence is TGCGCCAGCAGCTTGGGTTTGACAAGGGGCACAGATACGCAGTATTTT. Amino acid sequence: CASSLGLTRGTDTQYF.

In its sample, this clone was seen once. The chain employs TRBV2 and TRBJ2-7; D unclear. The germline gives CDR1 SNHLY, CDR2 FYNNEI. V lost 3 bases, J lost 0 bases, and 9 bases lay in between. This CDR3 spans 14 amino acids. The CDR3 nucleotides are TGTGCCAGCAGTGACCCCGGTGACTCCTACGAGCAGTACTTC. Amino acid sequence: CASSDPGDSYEQYF.

V usage is TRBV2 and J usage is TRBJ2-5; 9 bases line up with TRBD2. Germline V gene lookup returns CDR1 SNHLY and CDR2 FYNNEI. CDR3 length equals 14 residues. Trimming removed 9 bases from V and 3 bases from J; junction bases left unmatched: 8. The CDR3 coding sequence is TGTGCCAGTGAGCCGGGACTAGCTAAAGAGACCCAGTACTTC. It specifies CASEPGLAKETQYF.

This clone is large. The chain recombines TRBV5-1 with TRBJ1-6, with 10 positions matching TRBD1. Germline V CDR1 and CDR2: SGHRS, YFSETQ. The trim removed 4 bases at V and 0 bases at J, leaving 7 bases unmatched. This CDR3 is 18 amino acids long. The CDR3 here is CASSPRGQGVSYNSPLHF. The CDR3 DNA is TGCGCCAGCAGCCCACGCGGACAGGGGGTCTCCTATAATTCACCCCTCCACTTT.

V is TRBV5-4 and J is TRBJ1-1; D not resolved. With 0 bases removed from V and 4 bases from J, the gap between germline ends came to 13 bases. Germline CDR1 is SGHNT and CDR2 is YYREEE (reference sequence). The CDR3 consists of 15 residues. The DNA for the CDR3 is TGTGCCAGCAGCTTGGTAGGTAGACCAAGCACTGAAGCTTTCTTT. This sequence encodes CASSLVGRPSTEAFF.